A single sample is the source of the 31 T cell receptor beta chains below, sequenced in a study of shared clonotypes between healthy human individuals. Here immunoSEQ multiplex PCR was the method, and the copy in TCRdb shows in-frame clones only, minus some. The table shows 600,000 to 750,000 clones, with 72% occurring only once. Sequencing was carried out using memory CD4+ T cells sorted from blood. The subset: CD45RA-negative fraction. These receptors originate from a woman aged 25 to 39 in good health.

This clone was seen a single time. V is TRBV6-5 and J is TRBJ2-5, with 13 bases that match TRBD2. The CDR3 covers 15 residues. Trimming at V came to 6 bases and at J to 4 bases, leaving 5 bases not matched to a gene. The germline V gene encodes CDR1 MNHEY and CDR2 SVGAGI. The CDR3 DNA follows: TGTGCCAGCAGCCGCGGGACTAGCGGGACAGAGACCCAGTACTTC. Its protein product is CASSRGTSGTETQYF.

The chain joins TRBV19 to TRBJ2-6, with D unclear. The V end lost 7 bases, the J end lost 4 bases, and 11 bases lay between the germline ends. This CDR3 comprises 14 residues. Germline CDR1 and CDR2: LNHDA and SQIVND (reference sequence). DNA of the CDR3: TGTGCCAGTATGCCCTTAGGAGGGGCCAACGTCCTGACTTTC. Amino acid sequence: CASMPLGGANVLTF.

The rearrangement uses TRBV28 and TRBJ2-1, with 7 bases identical to TRBD2. This CDR3 has 15 residues. V was pared by 2 bases and J by 7 bases, with 8 bases of the junction left unmatched. The germline gives CDR1 MDHEN, CDR2 SYDVKM. The chain's CDR3 is CASSLGGSAGNEQFF. In nucleotides, the CDR3 is TGTGCCAGCAGTTTAGGCGGGAGTGCTGGGAATGAGCAGTTCTTC.

The chain is built from TRBV30 and TRBJ1-5; 9 bases line up with TRBD1. CDR1 is GTSNPN, CDR2 SVGIG, per germline (reference sequence). The CDR3 spans 15 residues. With V trimmed by 4 bases and J by 4 bases, 8 bases remained unmatched. CDR3 residues: CAWTYRGRRNQPQHF. The DNA for the CDR3 is TGTGCCTGGACCTACAGGGGGCGAAGGAATCAGCCCCAGCATTTT.

This clone was seen a handful of times. V gene TRBV15 combines with J gene TRBJ2-1, with TRBD2 matching 8 bases. Trimming removed 3 bases from V and 2 bases from J; junction bases left unmatched: 6. Germline values: CDR1 LNHNV, CDR2 YYDKDF (reference sequence). CDR3 length: 16 residues. The CDR3 region is CATSSSRLAPYNEQFF. The CDR3, as DNA: TGTGCCACCAGCAGCTCTAGACTAGCGCCCTACAATGAGCAGTTCTTC.

This clone occurred once. This same CDR3 is encoded by further DNA sequences in the sample. The J gene is TRBJ1-5, the V gene TRBV6-6, with a tentative D call TRBD1 (6 bases). Germline CDR1 MNHNY, CDR2 SVGAGI (reference sequence). Trimming shortened V by 6 bases and J by 6 bases, and 15 bases separated the two germline ends. The CDR3 contains 14 residues. The CDR3 sequence: CASSYAGGGQPQHF. The CDR3 nucleotides read TGTGCCAGCAGCTACGCGGGAGGGGGTCAGCCCCAGCATTTT.

As to this clone: This may be a read error: a much more frequent sequence differs by one nucleotide. The chain employs TRBV4-2 and TRBJ1-2; maybe TRBD1 (6 bases). The CDR3 spans 14 residues. Trimming shortened V by 4 bases and J by 6 bases, and 15 bases separated the two germline ends. Germline V gives CDR1 LGHNA, CDR2 YNFKEQ. CDR3 DNA: TGTGCCAGCAGCCGTCCGGTGCAGGGGAATGGCTACACCTTC. This codes for CASSRPVQGNGYTF.

This chain links TRBV7-9 with TRBJ1-2; D call uncertain. There are 16 residues in the CDR3. The V end lost 5 bases, the J end lost 1 base, and 17 bases lay between the germline ends. The germline CDR1 and CDR2 sequences are SEHNR and FQNEAQ (reference sequence). The CDR3 sequence: CASSHPLNRRNYGYTF. The CDR3 nucleotides read TGTGCCAGCAGCCACCCGCTCAATAGACGTAACTATGGCTACACCTTC.

This clone was picked up a small number of times. The rearrangement links TRBV28 to TRBJ2-7; 7 bases line up with TRBD1. CDR3 length: 15 amino acids. The germline V gene encodes CDR1 MDHEN and CDR2 SYDVKM. The V gene end was trimmed by 5 bases and the J gene end by 3 bases; junction bases not matched to a gene: 10. DNA for the CDR3: TGTGCCAGCAGTCCCTACAGGGGCCTGGTCTACGAGCAGTACTTC. Translating it yields CASSPYRGLVYEQYF.

Details on this clone: Since a much larger clone is just one base distant, this may be a read error. Other DNA sequences from this sample encode an identical CDR3 as well. The chain is built from TRBV5-4 and TRBJ2-1; the match to TRBD2 covers 8 bases. The length of the CDR3 is 14 residues. J was trimmed by 4 bases and V by 2 bases; bases with no gene match: 2. From germline, CDR1 is SGHNT and CDR2 YYREEE (reference sequence). CDR3 region: CASSLAGAYNEQFF. The CDR3, as DNA: TGTGCCAGCAGCTTAGCGGGAGCGTACAATGAGCAGTTCTTC.

At least ten counts were recorded for this clone. This chain uses TRBV5-1 with TRBJ1-4; tentative D call: TRBD1 (5 bases). Germline CDR1 SGHRS, CDR2 YFSETQ. The CDR3 extends over 14 amino acids. The V end was cut by 2 bases, the J end by 10 bases, with 15 bases between. This CDR3 is CASSFVQGGGKLFF. In DNA form, the CDR3 reads TGCGCCAGCAGCTTTGTTCAGGGAGGTGGAAAACTGTTTTTT.

This clone was counted once. This rearrangement joins TRBV28 to TRBJ1-4; 11 nucleotides match TRBD1. Looked up from germline, CDR1 is MDHEN and CDR2 is SYDVKM. The trim removed 6 bases at V and 7 bases at J, leaving 7 bases unmatched. CDR3 length equals 15 residues. CDR3 residues: CASSKPGTGGEKLFF. Written as DNA, the CDR3 is TGTGCCAGCAGCAAACCCGGGACAGGGGGTGAAAAACTGTTTTTT.

This clone was observed a handful of times. The chain recombines TRBV7-3 with TRBJ2-1; no clear D. V lost 3 bases, J lost 5 bases, and 8 bases lay in between. Germline V lookup: CDR1 SGHTA, CDR2 FQGTGA. CDR3 length equals 13 residues. CDR3 amino acids: CASSFWRNNEQFF. The CDR3 region has the DNA TGTGCCAGCAGCTTTTGGCGGAACAATGAGCAGTTCTTC.

The gene calls are TRBV28 and TRBJ1-2; no clear D gene. Per germline, CDR1 MDHEN and CDR2 SYDVKM. Between the trimmed V and J ends, which lost 7 bases and 8 bases, there was a span of 17 bases. The CDR3 contains 13 residues. The CDR3 DNA is TGTGCCAGCACCCTAACACCGGGAATCGGCTACACCTTC. This encodes CASTLTPGIGYTF.

Points on this clone: In the same sample, other DNA sequences code for this CDR3. The rearrangement joins TRBV5-1 to TRBJ2-7; 8 nucleotides match TRBD2. V lost 3 bases, J lost 6 bases, and 5 bases stayed unmatched. Germline CDR1 SGHRS, CDR2 YFSETQ. This CDR3 region has 13 residues. DNA of the CDR3: TGCGCCAGCAGCTCCGCCGGGGGGGCCGAGCAGTACTTC. It codes for CASSSAGGAEQYF.

The rearrangement uses TRBV7-8 and TRBJ1-5; TRBD1 might be the D (6 bases). The germline CDR1 and CDR2 sequences are SGHVS and FQNEAQ. The V end lost 4 bases, the J end lost 6 bases, and 10 bases lay between the germline ends. This CDR3 has 13 amino acids. CDR3 DNA sequence: TGTGCCAGCAGCTCTAACAGGGCTCAGCCCCAGCATTTT. Translated, it gives CASSSNRAQPQHF. Complete variable domain (other parts from reference TRBV7-8 and TRBJ1-5): GAGVSQSPRYKVAKRGQDVALRCDPISGHVSLFWYQQALGQGPEFLTYFQNEAQLDKSGLPSDRFFAERPEGSVSTLKIQRTQQEDSAVYLCASSSNRAQPQHFGDGTRLSIL.

The rearrangement links TRBV5-1 to TRBJ2-7; TRBD2 aligns across 9 bases. CDR3 size: 19 residues. With 4 bases clipped from V and 2 bases from J, the junction kept 19 bases outside the gene matches. Germline V gene lookup returns CDR1 SGHRS and CDR2 YFSETQ. CDR3 bases: TGCGCCAGCAGCGGGTGGGGACAGCAATATAGCGGGAGCCCCTACGAGCAGTACTTC. This sequence encodes CASSGWGQQYSGSPYEQYF.

The chain carries TRBV5-1 and TRBJ2-5, with D possibly being TRBD2 (7 bases). Germline CDR1 SGHRS, CDR2 YFSETQ. Trimming removed 4 bases at V and 5 bases at J, with 18 bases between. The CDR3 covers 15 residues. The CDR3 DNA reads TGCGCCAGCAGCCTCCATAACAGGGAGGGGGAGACCCAGTACTTC. This codes for CASSLHNREGETQYF.

V and J are TRBV5-1 and TRBJ2-5, with D possibly matching TRBD2 (5 bases). Germline CDR1 and CDR2: SGHRS and YFSETQ. V gave up 1 base and J gave up 1 base, with 8 bases separating them. The CDR3 loop spans 14 amino acids. CDR3 sequence reads: CASSLLRVQETQYF. CDR3 coding DNA: TGCGCCAGCAGCTTGTTGCGGGTCCAAGAGACCCAGTACTTC.

The V gene is TRBV2, the J gene TRBJ1-3, with 9 bases matching TRBD1. This CDR3 contains 13 residues. Germline lookup yields CDR1 SNHLY and CDR2 FYNNEI. The V segment lost 9 bases and the J segment 2 bases; nucleotides outside the gene matches: 2. CDR3 nucleotide sequence: TGTGCCAGGAGGGACAGGGCTGGAAACACCATATATTTT. Amino acids: CARRDRAGNTIYF.

This clone has only a few counts. The chain has TRBV11-2 and TRBJ2-7; D gene unclear. The V and J ends lost 3 bases and 0 bases respectively, with 18 bases between them. The CDR3 totals 17 residues. Germline CDR1 reads SGHAT; CDR2 reads FQNNGV. The CDR3: CASSLGVLGQSSYEQYF. DNA for the CDR3: TGTGCCAGCAGCTTGGGCGTGCTTGGGCAAAGCTCCTACGAGCAGTACTTC.

The chain joins TRBV7-3 to TRBJ2-1; perhaps TRBD1 as D (6 bases). From germline, CDR1 is SGHTA and CDR2 FQGTGA. V gave up 5 bases and J gave up 8 bases, with 10 bases separating them. The CDR3 extends over 12 amino acids. The CDR3 sequence is CASSLQGYEQFF. CDR3 nucleotides: TGTGCCAGCAGCCTACAGGGCTATGAGCAGTTCTTC.

This clone was seen only a few times. V gene TRBV28 combines with J gene TRBJ2-1; possible D gene TRBD2, 7 bases. The CDR3 contains 15 residues. Trimming took 2 bases from V and 2 from J, leaving 10 bases between them. The V gene's germline CDR1 is MDHEN and CDR2 SYDVKM. CDR3 sequence: CASSLRGGAYNEQFF. The CDR3, as DNA: TGTGCCAGCAGTTTAAGGGGGGGAGCCTACAATGAGCAGTTCTTC.

The rearrangement uses TRBV11-3 and TRBJ2-3; D is possibly TRBD1 or TRBD2 (5 bases each). The CDR3 consists of 14 residues. V lost 3 bases to trimming and J lost 3 bases, with 10 bases between them. CDR1 is SGHNT, CDR2 YENEEA, per germline. The CDR3 DNA follows: TGTGCCAGCAGCTTCAGGGACCATACAGATACGCAGTATTTT. This encodes CASSFRDHTDTQYF.

In its sample, this clone was seen a few times. This chain connects TRBV28 to TRBJ2-7; D is undetermined. This CDR3 is 11 amino acids long. Trimming took 4 bases from V and 5 from J, leaving 6 bases between them. The germline CDR1 and CDR2 sequences are MDHEN and SYDVKM. For the CDR3, the DNA is TGTGCCAGCAGTTCCTATGACGAGCAGTACTTC. It codes for CASSSYDEQYF. Supplemented by reference TRBV28 and TRBJ2-7, the full variable domain reads DVKVTQSSRYLVKRTGEKVFLECVQDMDHENMFWYRQDPGLGLRLIYFSYDVKMKEKGDIPEGYSVSREKKERFSLILESASTNQTSMYLCASSSYDEQYFGPGTRLTVT.

The rearrangement joins TRBV11-2 to TRBJ2-5; 8 bases agree with TRBD2. V shed 5 bases and J 5 bases; nucleotides not matched to a gene: 7. Germline CDR1 and CDR2: SGHAT and FQNNGV. This CDR3 region has 14 residues. The DNA of the CDR3 is TGTGCCAGCAGCGGGACTAGTGGTTGGGAGACCCAGTACTTC. Encoded protein: CASSGTSGWETQYF.

A note on this clone: Germline and junction disagree at one end, which may indicate a read error. This chain links TRBV11-3 with TRBJ1-5; D is unclear. This CDR3 comprises 12 residues. The germline CDR1 and CDR2 sequences are SGHNT and YENEEA. The CDR3 DNA reads TGTGCCAGCAGGGATCCGACAAGAAGAGACCCTTTT. Translating gives CASRDPTRRDPF.

The V and J genes are TRBV25-1 and TRBJ2-3; 12 nucleotides match TRBD2. After removal of 8 bases from V and 4 bases from J, the junction contained 7 bases not matched to a gene. The CDR3 length is 15 residues. CDR1 and CDR2 from the germline V gene are MGHDK and SYGVNS. In DNA, the CDR3 is TGTGCCAGCGGGACCGGACTAGCGGGATCAGATACGCAGTATTTT. As protein: CASGTGLAGSDTQYF. Full variable domain (rest looked up from reference TRBV25-1 and TRBJ2-3): EADIYQTPRYLVIGTGKKITLECSQTMGHDKMYWYQQDPGMELHLIHYSYGVNSTEKGDLSSESTVSRIRTEHFPLTLESARPSHTSQYLCASGTGLAGSDTQYFGPGTRLTVL.

This rearrangement joins TRBV5-6 to TRBJ1-1, with 8 bases identical to TRBD1. Per germline, CDR1 SGHDT and CDR2 YYEEEE. The CDR3 sequence is 15 residues long. The V gene end was trimmed by 4 bases and the J gene end by 1 base; junction bases not matched to a gene: 6. The CDR3 DNA reads TGTGCCAGCAGCCGGCAGACAGGGGCGAACACTGAAGCTTTCTTT. It is translated as CASSRQTGANTEAFF.

The DNA of the CDR3 is TGTGCCAGCTCACCGGGACAGACACAAGAGACCCAGTACTTC. Translation: CASSPGQTQETQYF. V is TRBV18 and J is TRBJ2-5; 7 bases align to TRBD1. Germline V gene sequence: CDR1 KGHSH, CDR2 LQKENI. The CDR3 totals 14 residues. With 3 bases clipped from V and 2 bases from J, the junction kept 3 bases outside the gene matches.

J is TRBJ2-5 and V is TRBV12-5; 12 positions agree with TRBD2. The junction had 10 bases not matched to a gene; V was cut back by 4 bases and J by 4 bases. The CDR3 loop spans 17 amino acids. Per germline, CDR1 LGHNT and CDR2 FRNRAP. CDR3 loop: CASGSPSPTSGRETQYF. The CDR3 nucleotides are TGTGCTAGTGGTTCGCCATCCCCGACTAGCGGGAGAGAGACCCAGTACTTC.